This T cell receptor (beta chain) is drawn from a study of radiotherapy plus CTLA-4 blockade in lung cancer. Some clones are missing from TCRdb's copy, which holds only in-frame ones; the method was immunoSEQ multiplex PCR. The data contain approximately 85,000 clones, about 83% of them seen just once; the ten biggest clones take up 13% to 15%. The germline V gene has CDR1 MNHNY and CDR2 SVGAGI (reference sequence). Germline trimming cut 6 bases from V and 7 bases from J; bases unmatched to any gene: 6. The CDR3 sequence is 14 residues long. The receptor comes from a human donor with non-small cell lung cancer that progressed on radiotherapy plus ipilimumab. The chain couples TRBV6-6 to TRBJ1-6; TRBD1 aligns across 7 bases. The material sequenced was peripheral blood, taken from a patient treated with radiotherapy plus ipilimumab. In DNA form, the CDR3 reads TGTGCCAGCAGCCGACAGGGCCCGAATTCACCCCTCCACTTT. Translating it yields CASSRQGPNSPLHF.